The present T cell receptor (beta chain) was sequenced within a study of cytomegalovirus exposure and HLA in healthy donors. The CDR3 sequence is 15 residues long. V was cut by 4 bases and J by 4 bases, with 17 bases left in between. Germline-derived CDR1 and CDR2 are SGHTS and YDEGEE. The PCR used 60 Vbeta and 13 Jbeta primers. The assay was immunoSEQ multiplex PCR, and TCRdb's table has in-frame clones only and misses some. The table records fewer than 150,000 clones, over 70% of them present only once. As to this clone: Its antigen is not identified.

Study-level points and caveats: Reportedly, fewer N-insertions than the roughly 700-donor mean appeared in an Asian-associated ancestry cluster in a later analysis. Most TCR beta V segments were productive about 90% or about 30% of the time in an earlier analysis. For presence/absence analyses, sequencing depth was assumed to be roughly uniform across donors.

The source of this sequence is a male donor in good health and CMV-seronegative. The sequencing input was PBMCs. This rearrangement joins TRBV5-8 to TRBJ2-5; D may be TRBD1 (5 bases). CDR3 coding DNA: TGTGCCAGCAGCGGCTTCAGGGATCCCGTAGAGACCCAGTACTTC. As protein: CASSGFRDPVETQYF.